These T cell receptor beta chains were read from a single sample in a study of T cell responses to AZD1222 COVID-19 vaccine. Some clones are missing from TCRdb's copy, which holds only in-frame ones; the method was immunoSEQ multiplex PCR. The sample has about 150,000 clones; 86% are singletons. The sample here was peripheral blood, taken on day 0 of MenACWY control vaccination. The receptors were gathered from an adult in good health. The CDR3 runs from the conserved cysteine through the conserved F or W. The D gene is left open where the match is weak. Clone size is shown for a subset of rows, as once, few, many or a class of expanded clone.

D gene | clone size | J gene | V gene | CDR3 protein | CDR3 DNA
. | . | TRBJ2-2 | TRBV5-6 | CATYQGGYGELFF | TGTGCCACCTACCAGGGGGGCTACGGGGAGCTGTTTTTT
. | . | TRBJ1-3 | TRBV4-1 | CASNQRSGSSGNTIYF | TGCGCCAGCAACCAGAGATCAGGGAGCTCTGGAAACACCATATATTTT
. | . | TRBJ1-2 | TRBV9 | CASSVAGGSYGYTF | TGTGCCAGCAGCGTAGCGGGGGGATCCTATGGCTACACCTTC
TRBD1 | . | TRBJ2-7 | TRBV19 | CASSIASQGPYEQYF | TGTGCCAGTAGTATAGCCTCACAGGGGCCCTACGAGCAGTACTTC
TRBD1 | . | TRBJ1-1 | TRBV9 | CASTSGGTEAFF | TGTGCCAGCACGTCAGGGGGCACTGAAGCTTTCTTT
. | . | TRBJ2-2 | TRBV27 | CASSLIRAQGGELFF | TGTGCCAGCAGTCTCATCCGGGCACAGGGCGGGGAGCTGTTTTTT
TRBD1 | . | TRBJ1-2 | TRBV28 | CASSRDRGIYGYTF | TGTGCCAGCAGTCGCGACAGGGGTATCTATGGCTACACCTTC
TRBD2 | . | TRBJ2-7 | TRBV5-4 | CASSLRAGGIHEQYF | TGTGCCAGCAGCTTAAGGGCGGGAGGAATCCACGAGCAGTACTTC
. | . | TRBJ1-1 | TRBV12-3/TRBV12-4 | CASSLDQGTEAFF | TGTGCCAGCAGTTTAGATCAAGGCACTGAAGCTTTCTTT
. | . | TRBJ2-2 | TRBV11-1 | CASTHSAGELFF | TGTGCCAGCACGCACAGCGCCGGGGAGCTGTTTTTT
. | . | TRBJ1-1 | TRBV5-8 | CASSLWFTEAFF | TGTGCCAGCAGCTTGTGGTTCACTGAAGCTTTCTTT
TRBD1 | . | TRBJ2-7 | TRBV15 | CATSRGQGPYEQYF | TGTGCCACCAGCAGAGGACAGGGTCCCTACGAGCAGTACTTC
. | . | TRBJ1-4 | TRBV30 | CAWSVSSIEKLFF | TGTGCCTGGAGTGTGAGCAGCATCGAAAAACTGTTTTTT
. | . | TRBJ1-5 | TRBV18 | CASFRGRGQPQHF | .
. | . | TRBJ1-4 | TRBV27 | CASSFGDSGEKLFF | TGTGCCAGCAGTTTTGGGGACTCAGGTGAAAAACTGTTTTTT
TRBD1 | . | TRBJ1-4 | TRBV5-4 | CASSLTGVREKLFF | TGTGCCAGCAGCTTGACAGGGGTTAGGGAAAAACTGTTTTTT
. | . | TRBJ1-2 | TRBV7-9 | CASSFGQGYYYGYTF | TGTGCCAGCAGCTTCGGTCAGGGGTACTACTATGGCTACACCTTC
. | . | TRBJ1-3 | TRBV10-3 | CAISESAASGNTIYF | TGTGCCATCAGTGAGTCGGCAGCTTCAGGAAACACCATATATTTT
. | . | TRBJ2-3 | TRBV5-1 | CASSLGTPSTDTQYF | TGCGCCAGCAGCCTTGGGACTCCTAGCACAGATACGCAGTATTTT
. | . | TRBJ1-2 | TRBV5-4 | CASSLGRERGYTF | TGTGCCAGCAGCTTGGGAAGGGAGCGAGGCTACACCTTC
. | few | TRBJ1-1 | TRBV3-1/TRBV3-2 | CASRGNTEAFF | TGTGCCAGCAGAGGGAACACTGAAGCTTTCTTT
. | . | TRBJ2-5 | TRBV11-3 | CASSEGVQGYQETQYF | TGTGCCAGCAGCGAAGGGGTTCAGGGTTACCAAGAGACCCAGTACTTC
TRBD1 | . | TRBJ2-3 | TRBV2 | CASSYLRDRSTDTQYF | TGTGCCAGCAGCTACCTCCGGGACAGAAGCACAGATACGCAGTATTTT
. | once | TRBJ2-2 | TRBV24-1 | CATSDTANPKAGELFF | TGTGCCACCAGTGATACCGCCAACCCGAAGGCCGGGGAGCTGTTTTTT
TRBD1 | few | TRBJ1-4 | TRBV7-2 | CASSDPQGAREKLFF | TGTGCCAGCAGTGATCCACAGGGGGCGAGGGAAAAACTGTTTTTT
TRBD1 | . | TRBJ2-3 | TRBV11-2 | CASSHWTGESYSTDTQYF | TGTGCCAGCAGCCATTGGACAGGTGAATCGTATAGCACAGATACGCAGTATTTT
TRBD2 | . | TRBJ2-7 | TRBV5-4 | CASGLSLAGGLYEQYF | TGTGCCAGCGGCCTCAGTCTAGCGGGAGGGCTATACGAGCAGTACTTC
. | . | TRBJ1-2 | TRBV5-4 | CASSPTGANYGYTF | TGTGCCAGCAGCCCTACAGGAGCTAACTATGGCTACACCTTC
. | . | TRBJ2-1 | TRBV19 | CASTPWGKGDEQFF | TGTGCCAGTACCCCGTGGGGGAAAGGGGATGAGCAGTTCTTC
. | . | TRBJ1-2 | TRBV2 | CASSPRIGYTF | TGTGCCAGCAGCCCCCGGATTGGCTACACCTTC
TRBD1 | few | TRBJ1-1 | TRBV10-3 | CAIGTGDPNTEAFF | TGTGCCATTGGGACAGGGGATCCGAACACTGAAGCTTTCTTT